What follows are 3 T cell receptor beta chains derived from one specimen sequenced in a study of beta chain features in type 1 diabetes. These TCRs are of unknown antigen specificity. General study findings and limits: Moderate yet significant TCRB CDR3 shortening was seen in Type 1 diabetes patients in all four CD4+ subsets.

Isolated RNA was reverse transcribed in full, so expressed TCRB transcripts were sequenced. The data were produced by immunoSEQ multiplex PCR, yet TCRdb's version contains in-frame clones alone and is incomplete. The data hold roughly 290,000 clones, with 14% to 15% observed a single time. The specimen sequenced was naive CD4+ T cells from blood. The receptors originated from a man between 18 and 29 years old with type 1 diabetes.

This clone was detected only a few times. This chain connects TRBV28 to TRBJ2-5; tentative D call: TRBD2 (5 bases). Germline CDR1 and CDR2: MDHEN and SYDVKM. Trimming took 3 bases from V and 5 from J, leaving 16 bases between them. The CDR3 runs to 15 residues. CDR3 in DNA: TGTGCCAGCAGTTTGGGAGCCCACCCTGGGGAGACCCAGTACTTC. This sequence encodes CASSLGAHPGETQYF.

The chain couples TRBV2 to TRBJ2-6; D not resolved. The CDR3 runs 14 residues. V gave up 3 bases and J gave up 0 bases, with 3 bases separating them. The germline CDR1 and CDR2 sequences are SNHLY and FYNNEI. The CDR3 loop reads CASSDISGANVLTF. The CDR3 bases are TGTGCCAGCAGTGACATCTCTGGGGCCAACGTCCTGACTTTC. The full variable domain, completed using reference TRBV2 and TRBJ2-6, is EPEVTQTPSHQVTQMGQEVILRCVPISNHLYFYWYRQILGQKVEFLVSFYNNEISEKSEIFDDQFSVERPDGSNFTLKIRSTKLEDSAMYFCASSDISGANVLTFGAGSRLTVL.

V and J are TRBV18 and TRBJ1-2; 7 bases fit TRBD1. Trimming removed 2 bases from V and 1 base from J; junction bases left unmatched: 7. The CDR3 covers 16 residues. Germline V CDR1 and CDR2: KGHSH, LQKENI. The CDR3 reads CASSPGTAQVNYGYTF. CDR3 nucleotides: TGTGCCAGCTCACCAGGGACAGCACAAGTTAACTATGGCTACACCTTC.